The 28 T cell receptor beta chains in this list originate from one sample, sequenced in a study of T cells expressing NK-cell markers. TCRdb reprocessed the 5' RACE reads and stores each CDR3 protein as one record, lacking DNA. The specimen's table records 350,000 to 450,000 distinct CDR3 sequences. What was sequenced was blood T cells: a sorted CD56 or NKG2C T cell subset, CD4+ or CD8+ T cells, or bulk PBMC T cells (not recorded which). The receptors shown here come from a man between 18 and 69 years old in good health.

The V gene is TRBV20-1, the J gene TRBJ1-1; TCRdb's assignment of TRBD1 cannot be checked, as there is no DNA. CDR3 length: 15 amino acids. Germline loops: CDR1 DFQATT, CDR2 SNEGSKA (reference sequence). The chain's CDR3 is CSAPRTGDLDTEAFF.

This sequence joins TRBV20-1 and TRBJ2-5; the TCRdb call, TRBD2, lacks DNA for checking. The length of the CDR3 is 16 residues. From germline, CDR1 is DFQATT and CDR2 SNEGSKA (reference sequence). The CDR3 protein is CSARAISGGLQKTQYF.

The chain combines TRBV14 with TRBJ2-7. In germline, CDR1 is SGHDN, CDR2 FVKESK. This CDR3 is built from 15 residues. This CDR3 is CASSQVGFPSYEQYF.

The CDR3: CSARGGLNEQYF. The gene calls are TRBV20-1 and TRBJ2-7. Looked up from germline, CDR1 is DFQATT and CDR2 is SNEGSKA (reference sequence). CDR3 length equals 12 residues.

The chain's CDR3 is CASSTRGGTQYF. The chain couples TRBV6-5 to TRBJ2-5; there is no DNA to check the TCRdb D call of TRBD1. The CDR3 consists of 12 residues. The germline V gene has CDR1 MNHEY and CDR2 SVGAGI.

The V call is TRBV6-5, the J call TRBJ2-2. The CDR3 extends over 16 amino acids. The germline V gene encodes CDR1 MNHEY and CDR2 SVGAGI. The CDR3: CASSYRRTTNTGELFF.

The V and J genes are TRBV20-1 and TRBJ2-7; TCRdb's assignment of TRBD1 cannot be checked, as there is no DNA. In germline, CDR1 is DFQATT, CDR2 SNEGSKA (reference sequence). The CDR3 has 15 amino acids. The CDR3 spells CSASGGGGGLWEQYF.

This rearrangement joins TRBV7-2 to TRBJ2-3; TCRdb outputs TRBD1, but without DNA this stays unchecked. The CDR3 runs to 15 residues. Germline CDR1 reads SGHTA; CDR2 reads FQGNSA. This chain's CDR3 is CASSTHRVRTDTQYF.

The V gene is TRBV21-1, the J gene TRBJ1-3. TRBV21-1 is deemed a pseudogene. CDR3 size: 18 residues. CDR3 in amino acids: CASSSEGPPPFLGNTIYF.

The chain uses TRBV2 and TRBJ1-5; lacking DNA, the TRBD1 call made by TCRdb goes unchecked. The length of the CDR3 is 14 residues. CDR1 SNHLY and CDR2 FYNNEI come from the germline V gene. CDR3 in amino acids: CASSEGQGVQPQHF.

The chain employs TRBV5-4 and TRBJ2-7; TCRdb selects TRBD1, and the lack of DNA leaves this call unchecked. Germline assignment: CDR1 SGHNT and CDR2 YYREEE (reference sequence). CDR3 length equals 13 residues. CDR3 sequence reads: CASSRPGNYEQYF.

The chain links TRBV7-2 to TRBJ2-2; there is no DNA to check the TCRdb D call of TRBD1. Germline values: CDR1 SGHTA, CDR2 FQGNSA. The CDR3 totals 16 residues. The CDR3 here is CASSARGRVTTGELFF.

The chain employs TRBV20-1 and TRBJ1-2. Germline V gene data show CDR1 as DFQATT and CDR2 as SNEGSKA (reference sequence). The CDR3 is made up of 14 amino acids. CDR3 sequence: CSATNSPRADGYTF.

V usage is TRBV6-2 or TRBV6-3 and J usage is TRBJ1-1. The CDR3 loop spans 15 amino acids. The germline V gene encodes CDR1 MNHEY and CDR2 SVGEGT. The CDR3 sequence is CASSYELGMNTEAFF.

J is TRBJ2-5 and V is TRBV4-2. In germline, CDR1 is LGHNA, CDR2 YNFKEQ. CDR3 length: 14 residues. The CDR3 region is CASSQEGSLETQYF.

The chain combines TRBV28 with TRBJ2-2. Per the germline V gene, CDR1 is MDHEN and CDR2 is SYDVKM. This CDR3 is built from 13 residues. The CDR3 here is CASVSPNTGELFF.

The chain links TRBV6-1 to TRBJ1-6; the TRBD1 assignment by TCRdb is unverifiable without DNA. CDR3 length: 15 residues. The germline CDR1 and CDR2 sequences are MNHNS and SASEGT. The CDR3 is CASSGRGNYNSPLHF.

The rearrangement links TRBV6-1 to TRBJ2-3; there is no DNA to check the TCRdb D call of TRBD2. The CDR3 runs to 15 residues. Germline V CDR1 and CDR2: MNHNS, SASEGT. This chain's CDR3 is CASSGLAVSTDTQYF.

The CDR3 region is CASSSRGASGEQFF. The chain links TRBV7-9 to TRBJ2-1; the TRBD2 assignment by TCRdb is unverifiable without DNA. This CDR3 has 14 residues. The V gene's germline CDR1 is SEHNR and CDR2 FQNEAQ (reference sequence).

The rearrangement joins TRBV6-1 to TRBJ2-5. Germline V CDR1 and CDR2: MNHNS, SASEGT. The CDR3 consists of 14 residues. This CDR3 is CASSKTWIGETQYF.

This chain connects TRBV27 to TRBJ2-1; TCRdb indicates TRBD1, and absent DNA this call remains unverified. CDR1 is MNHEY and CDR2 is SMNVEV in the germline V gene (reference sequence). This CDR3 contains 17 residues. The chain's CDR3 is CASSSKLPLGSYNEQFF.

The chain is built from TRBV12-3 or TRBV12-4 and TRBJ2-5; the D call from TCRdb, TRBD2, cannot be confirmed without DNA. The CDR3 extends over 15 amino acids. The CDR3 loop reads CASSSTQGPTETQYF.

The rearrangement joins TRBV6-1 to TRBJ2-6. The CDR3 runs 16 residues. Germline CDR1 is MNHNS and CDR2 is SASEGT. The CDR3: CASSGTTISGANVLTF.

The chain combines TRBV5-1 with TRBJ2-7; TCRdb designates TRBD1, a call that cannot be tested without DNA. This CDR3 contains 14 residues. CDR1 and CDR2 from the germline V gene are SGHRS and YFSETQ. The chain's CDR3 is CASSSFQGRHEQYF.

The chain is built from TRBV6-2 or TRBV6-3 and TRBJ2-3; the TCRdb D gene call, TRBD2, has no DNA to confirm it. Germline CDR1 MNHEY, CDR2 SVGEGT. The CDR3 is made up of 19 amino acids. The CDR3 reads CASSYSAGLGGSSTDTQYF.

The genes are TRBV6-5 and TRBJ1-5; as DNA is missing, the TRBD1 call by TCRdb cannot be tested. This CDR3 contains 14 residues. CDR1 is MNHEY and CDR2 is SVGAGI in the germline V gene. The CDR3 loop is CASSHDRVGQPQHF.

The genes are TRBV18 and TRBJ1-2; TCRdb proposes TRBD1, but this gene call is untestable without DNA. The CDR3 spans 13 residues. Germline loops: CDR1 KGHSH, CDR2 LQKENI. CDR3 sequence reads: CASSPGTGNGYTF.

The genes are TRBV7-2 and TRBJ2-3. The CDR3 extends over 13 amino acids. In germline, CDR1 is SGHTA, CDR2 FQGNSA. CDR3 protein: CASSLAQRDTQYF.